What follows are 30 T cell receptor beta chains derived from one specimen sequenced in a study of regulatory T cells in long-lasting Graves disease (dated by TCRdb to about 2021). Libraries were made using multiplex PCR. Instrument used: Illumina HiSeq 4000. TCR beta libraries were built with iRepertoire HTBI primers and Arm-PCR amplification of CDR3 regions. TCRdb reanalyzed the raw reads on its own, using fastp at Q25 for trimming and MiXCR for clone calling, and kept in-frame beta chains. Each entry merges the rows of one CDR3 protein and shows their most common DNA and genes. For this sample the table gives 350,000 to 500,000 distinct CDR3 sequences, of which 12% to 15% were detected only once. Around a sixth of the sample is held by the ten biggest clonotypes. The time point label for this specimen denotes: newly diagnosed GD, antithyroid drugs for less than 3 months. For both TCR sequencing and RNA sequencing, RNA was extracted from PBMCs using TRIzol.

This sample was shared with a second study, whose subject was T cells in Graves' hyperthyroidism and ophthalmopathy.

This material consisted of peripheral blood mononuclear cells (PBMCs), taken at new diagnosis, from a patient treated with antithyroid drugs. These receptors were taken from a woman aged 45-65 years with Graves disease. Donor details come from another sample of the same person, matched by shared clones.

This clonotype was seen many times. The CDR3 spells CASSLRRDSGEQFF. The CDR3 coding sequence is TGTGCCAGCAGTTTACGGCGGGATTCTGGTGAGCAGTTCTTC. This chain links TRBV27 with TRBJ2-1, with a possible D match to TRBD2 (6 bases). Per germline, CDR1 MNHEY and CDR2 SMNVEV (reference sequence). Trimming pared 2 bases from V and 9 bases from J, leaving 14 bases between. The CDR3 length is 14 residues.

This clonotype was seen a few times. V and J are TRBV7-2 and TRBJ2-1; a weak D match, TRBD1 (6 bases). The CDR3 extends over 13 amino acids. V was trimmed by 1 base and J by 15 bases, leaving 16 bases between them. Germline CDR1 is SGHTA and CDR2 is FQGNSA. The DNA of the CDR3 is TGTGCCAGCAGCTTAGGCAGGGGTTCGGGCCCGTTCTTC. Its protein is CASSLGRGSGPFF.

The chain carries TRBV28 and TRBJ1-1; D is undetermined. The ends were cut back, 4 bases at V and 5 bases at J, with 17 bases in the middle. Germline assignment: CDR1 MDHEN and CDR2 SYDVKM. CDR3 length: 15 amino acids. The CDR3 loop is CASSSHRWARTEAFF. CDR3 nucleotides: TGTGCCAGCAGTTCCCACAGATGGGCCCGGACTGAAGCTTTCTTT.

This clonotype occurred many times. The rearrangement links TRBV25-1 to TRBJ1-6, with 7 positions matching TRBD1. V shed 4 bases and J 2 bases; nucleotides not matched to a gene: 8. This CDR3 has 17 residues. Per the germline V gene, CDR1 is MGHDK and CDR2 is SYGVNS. In DNA form, the CDR3 reads TGTGCCAGCAGTGCCCGGCCCGGACAGGCCTATAATTCACCCCTCCACTTT. Protein: CASSARPGQAYNSPLHF. Drawing the rest from reference TRBV25-1 and TRBJ1-6, the complete variable domain is EADIYQTPRYLVIGTGKKITLECSQTMGHDKMYWYQQDPGMELHLIHYSYGVNSTEKGDLSSESTVSRIRTEHFPLTLESARPSHTSQYLCASSARPGQAYNSPLHFGNGTRLTVT.

A word on this clonotype: One base away lies a much larger clone, so this may be a sequencing read error. V gene TRBV29-1 combines with J gene TRBJ2-1, with unresolved D. Deletions cut 2 bases from V and 12 bases from J, with 23 bases between. The CDR3 has 15 amino acids. The germline V gene has CDR1 SQVTM and CDR2 ANQGSEA. The CDR3 is CSVESKSPMRVGQFF. The DNA for the CDR3 is TGCAGCGTTGAATCAAAGTCCCCTATGCGCGTTGGGCAGTTCTTC.

At least ten counts were recorded for this clonotype. A junction boundary mismatches the germline segment, possibly from a read error. The V and J genes are TRBV2 and TRBJ2-1; 7 bases align to TRBD1. Germline V gives CDR1 SNHLY, CDR2 FYNNEI. The CDR3 has 15 residues. The CDR3 DNA is TGTGCCAGCAGGCAACCAGGGGGTTCCTTCAATGAGCAGTTCTTC. Amino acid sequence: CASRQPGGSFNEQFF.

Turning to this clonotype: One junction end does not reproduce the germline sequence, and a read error may be involved. This chain connects TRBV11-2 to TRBJ2-7; 15 bases align to TRBD2. This CDR3 is 18 amino acids long. Germline V gene data show CDR1 as SGHAT and CDR2 as FQNNGV. Here the CDR3 reads CASSLVWTSGRASHEQYF. DNA for the CDR3: TGTGCCAGCAGCTTAGTTTGGACTAGCGGGAGGGCCTCCCACGAGCAGTACTTC.

With regard to this clonotype: The junction and the germline gene differ at one end; a read error may be behind it. The chain links TRBV29-1 to TRBJ1-1; the D is unclear. The germline CDR1 and CDR2 sequences are SQVTM and ANQGSEA. This CDR3 has 13 amino acids. CDR3 DNA sequence: TGCAGCGCTACCACAGTGGGAAACACTAAAGCTTTCTTT. It specifies CSATTVGNTKAFF.

The chain uses TRBV5-4 and TRBJ2-3, with D unclear. The V and J ends lost 6 bases and 6 bases respectively, with 11 bases between them. The CDR3 totals 12 residues. Germline loops: CDR1 SGHNT, CDR2 YYREEE (reference sequence). Here the CDR3 reads CASTAMGDTQYF. The CDR3 region has the DNA TGTGCCAGCACCGCCATGGGGGATACGCAGTATTTT.

The rearrangement joins TRBV4-1 to TRBJ2-1; TRBD2 agrees at 9 bases. The V gene end was trimmed by 0 bases and the J gene end by 8 bases; junction bases not matched to a gene: 11. This CDR3 contains 17 residues. Germline V gene sequence: CDR1 MGHRA, CDR2 YSYEKL. The CDR3 nucleotides are TGCGCCAGCAGCCAAGATCGCGGGAGGGCCGGTTTTCATGAGCAGTTCTTC. Translation gives CASSQDRGRAGFHEQFF.

This clonotype was recorded a few times. The gene calls are TRBV20-1 and TRBJ2-2; 11 bases line up with TRBD2. Germline CDR1 is DFQATT and CDR2 is SNEGSKA (reference sequence). The CDR3 consists of 15 residues. J gave up 1 base and V 4 bases, and 2 bases lay outside the gene matches. The CDR3 spells CSAKGLAGNTGELFF. Written as DNA, the CDR3 is TGCAGTGCTAAAGGACTAGCGGGGAACACCGGGGAGCTGTTTTTT.

The chain employs TRBV5-1 and TRBJ2-1; D uncertain. This CDR3 has 15 amino acids. The germline CDR1 and CDR2 sequences are SGHRS and YFSETQ. V lost 3 bases, J lost 5 bases, and 15 bases lay in between. The CDR3 DNA reads as TGCGCCAGCAGCTCCCCTGATGGGATACACAATGAGCAGTTCTTC. Its protein product is CASSSPDGIHNEQFF.

V is TRBV6-1 and J is TRBJ2-5; 10 bases are a match to TRBD1. Germline V gene data show CDR1 as MNHNS and CDR2 as SASEGT. V gave up 6 bases and J gave up 5 bases; unmatched junction bases: 9. The CDR3 sequence is 15 residues long. The chain's CDR3 is CASRETTGGAETQYF. In DNA, the CDR3 is TGTGCCAGCAGGGAAACGACAGGGGGCGCGGAGACCCAGTACTTC.

In its sample, this clonotype was seen many times. The V call is TRBV6-1, the J call TRBJ2-7; 13 positions match TRBD2. V lost 8 bases and J lost 3; bases outside the gene matches: 16. Germline V gene data show CDR1 as MNHNS and CDR2 as SASEGT. CDR3 length equals 18 residues. The CDR3 loop is CASRRTSGRAGPIYEQYF. The DNA for the CDR3 is TGTGCCAGCCGAAGAACTAGCGGGAGGGCCGGGCCCATCTACGAGCAGTACTTC.

The chain links TRBV20-1 to TRBJ2-1, with TRBD2 as a possible D gene (6 bases). The germline V gene has CDR1 DFQATT and CDR2 SNEGSKA (reference sequence). The germline V and J ends were trimmed by 5 bases and 1 base, with 12 bases remaining between them. The CDR3 covers 14 residues. DNA for the CDR3: TGCAGTGCTTTAGCGGCGGGATCCTACAATGAGCAGTTCTTC. Amino acids: CSALAAGSYNEQFF.

This clonotype was counted ten times or more. The chain combines TRBV2 with TRBJ2-3; 8 positions agree with TRBD1. Trimming removed 6 bases from V and 0 bases from J; junction bases left unmatched: 11. This CDR3 has 17 amino acids. In germline, CDR1 is SNHLY, CDR2 FYNNEI. The CDR3 spells CASRRGQGSSSTDTQYF. Here the CDR3 DNA reads TGTGCCAGCAGAAGAGGACAGGGTTCTTCTAGCACAGATACGCAGTATTTT.

This clonotype was picked up many times. The chain combines TRBV30 with TRBJ1-2; D is unresolved. Trimming removed 2 bases from V and 6 bases from J, with 7 bases in between. The CDR3 contains 11 residues. The V gene's germline CDR1 is GTSNPN and CDR2 SVGIG (reference sequence). The CDR3 is CAWSSGDGYTF. CDR3 DNA: TGTGCCTGGAGTAGCGGGGATGGCTACACCTTC.

A few counts support this clonotype. The V call is TRBV28, the J call TRBJ2-2, with 10 bases that match TRBD1. The CDR3 contains 19 residues. V was pared by 6 bases and J by 5 bases, with 18 bases of the junction left unmatched. Germline V gene lookup returns CDR1 MDHEN and CDR2 SYDVKM. The CDR3, as DNA: TGTGCCAGCAGGGAACCCGGGACAGGGGCCATTACAGCTACCGGGGAGCTGTTTTTT. It encodes CASREPGTGAITATGELFF.

This clonotype has just a few counts. The chain recombines TRBV5-1 with TRBJ1-4, with D unresolved. Germline V CDR1 and CDR2: SGHRS, YFSETQ. V lost 5 bases and J lost 3, with 17 bases in between. The CDR3 extends over 16 amino acids. In nucleotides, the CDR3 is TGCGCCAGCAGTCGTAGTGCGGGAGCGGCTAATGAAAAACTGTTTTTT. It is translated as CASSRSAGAANEKLFF. Full variable domain (missing parts from reference TRBV5-1 and TRBJ1-4): KAGVTQTPRYLIKTRGQQVTLSCSPISGHRSVSWYQQTPGQGLQFLFEYFSETQRNKGNFPGRFSGRQFSNSRSEMNVSTLELGDSALYLCASSRSAGAANEKLFFGSGTQLSVL.

This clonotype was picked up a small number of times. This CDR3 is CASSQGQNSYEQYF. In DNA, the CDR3 is TGTGCCAGCAGCCAGGGTCAGAACTCGTACGAGCAGTACTTC. This chain links TRBV7-3 with TRBJ2-7, with TRBD1 as a possible D gene (5 bases). Trimming pared 5 bases from V and 4 bases from J, leaving 15 bases between. Germline CDR1 reads SGHTA; CDR2 reads FQGTGA. The CDR3 has 14 amino acids.

The chain links TRBV5-1 to TRBJ1-5; D gene unclear. Trimming left V 5 bases short and J 6 bases short, with 12 bases between. Looked up from germline, CDR1 is SGHRS and CDR2 is YFSETQ. The length of the CDR3 is 13 residues. CDR3: CASSWEGGQPQHF. The CDR3 coding sequence is TGCGCCAGCAGTTGGGAGGGTGGTCAGCCCCAGCATTTT.

The chain recombines TRBV7-6 with TRBJ2-7, with D maybe TRBD2 (5 bases). There are 13 residues in the CDR3. Trimming removed 1 base from V and 6 bases from J, with 10 bases in between. The germline gives CDR1 SGHVS, CDR2 FNYEAQ. The CDR3 DNA follows: TGTGCCAGCAGCTTAGGAGCGGAAAGCGAGCAGTACTTC. The encoded protein is CASSLGAESEQYF. Looking up the rest from reference TRBV7-6 and TRBJ2-7 gives the full variable domain: GAGVSQSPRYKVTKRGQDVALRCDPISGHVSLYWYRQALGQGPEFLTYFNYEAQQDKSGLPNDRFSAERPEGSISTLTIQRTEQRDSAMYRCASSLGAESEQYFGPGTRLTVT.

The chain has TRBV4-1 and TRBJ2-7; tentative D call: TRBD1 (5 bases). Germline-derived CDR1 and CDR2 are MGHRA and YSYEKL. The CDR3 is made up of 15 amino acids. Trimming removed 0 bases at V and 2 bases at J, with 11 bases between. CDR3 region: CASSQEGQGTYEQYF. CDR3 coding DNA: TGCGCCAGCAGCCAAGAGGGGCAGGGCACCTACGAGCAGTACTTC.

This clonotype was observed a handful of times. The chain employs TRBV7-9 and TRBJ2-1, with TRBD2 matching 8 bases. CDR1 is SEHNR, CDR2 FQNEAQ, per germline (reference sequence). The CDR3 length is 14 residues. J gave up 4 bases and V 3 bases, and 2 bases lay outside the gene matches. Here the CDR3 reads CASSFTGGYNEQFF. The CDR3 DNA follows: TGTGCCAGCAGCTTTACGGGGGGGTACAATGAGCAGTTCTTC. The full variable domain, its missing parts supplied by reference TRBV7-9 and TRBJ2-1, is DTGVSQNPRHKITKRGQNVTFRCDPISEHNRLYWYRQTLGQGPEFLTYFQNEAQLEKSRLLSDRFSAERPKGSFSTLEIQRTEQGDSAMYLCASSFTGGYNEQFFGPGTRLTVL.

The sample holds many counts of this clonotype. The chain employs TRBV2 and TRBJ1-1; no reliable D call. CDR3 size: 13 residues. V was trimmed by 11 bases and J by 0 bases, leaving 13 bases between them. Germline CDR1 and CDR2: SNHLY and FYNNEI. CDR3 region: CAESRGVNTEAFF. CDR3 nucleotides: TGTGCCGAGAGCAGAGGAGTGAACACTGAAGCTTTCTTT.

This clonotype was counted at least ten times. V usage is TRBV10-3 and J usage is TRBJ1-1; D call uncertain. The germline V gene encodes CDR1 ENHRY and CDR2 SYGVKD. CDR3 length: 13 residues. The V end lost 7 bases, the J end lost 5 bases, and 14 bases lay between the germline ends. CDR3 loop: CAIKKGGDTEAFF. The DNA of the CDR3 is TGTGCCATCAAGAAGGGCGGCGATACTGAAGCTTTCTTT.

This clonotype was observed at least ten times. This chain joins TRBV28 and TRBJ2-3, with no clear D. CDR1 is MDHEN and CDR2 is SYDVKM in the germline V gene. V lost 5 bases and J lost 2, with 11 bases in between. The CDR3 length is 14 residues. The CDR3 region has the DNA TGTGCCAGCAGTCCAATGGGTATCACAGATACGCAGTATTTT. Residues: CASSPMGITDTQYF.

The J gene is TRBJ1-5, the V gene TRBV6-1; 7 bases match TRBD1. The CDR3 is made up of 16 amino acids. The germline V gene has CDR1 MNHNS and CDR2 SASEGT. V lost 5 bases to trimming and J lost 0 bases; unmatched junction nucleotides: 7. In DNA form, the CDR3 reads TGTGCCAGCAGTACGGACAGGCCCTATAGCAATCAGCCCCAGCATTTT. Translated: CASSTDRPYSNQPQHF.

There are many counts of this clonotype. The CDR3 bases are TGTGCCAGCAGCTTAGCGGCGCGCGAGCAGTTCTTC. Translation gives CASSLAAREQFF. The chain combines TRBV7-2 with TRBJ2-1; D not resolved. This CDR3 has 12 residues. Trimming shortened V by 0 bases and J by 10 bases, and 7 bases separated the two germline ends. CDR1 is SGHTA and CDR2 is FQGNSA in the germline V gene.

This clonotype was seen more than once but under ten times. This chain connects TRBV30 to TRBJ1-5; D gene ambiguous. The CDR3 length is 16 residues. Trimming took off 6 bases at V and 2 bases at J, with 20 bases between the two ends. Looked up from germline, CDR1 is GTSNPN and CDR2 is SVGIG (reference sequence). The CDR3 loop reads CACSMGSVSGNQPQHF. The CDR3 nucleotides are TGTGCCTGCTCTATGGGGTCCGTCTCGGGCAATCAGCCCCAGCATTTT.